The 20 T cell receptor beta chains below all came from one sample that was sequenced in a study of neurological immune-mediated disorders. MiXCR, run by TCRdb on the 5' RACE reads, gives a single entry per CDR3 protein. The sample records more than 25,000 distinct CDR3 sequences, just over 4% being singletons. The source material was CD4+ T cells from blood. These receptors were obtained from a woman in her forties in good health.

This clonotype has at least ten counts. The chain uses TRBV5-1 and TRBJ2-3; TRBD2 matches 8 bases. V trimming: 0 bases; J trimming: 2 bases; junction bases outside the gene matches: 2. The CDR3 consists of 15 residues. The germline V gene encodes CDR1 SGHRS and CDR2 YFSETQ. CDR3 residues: CASSLASGPTDTQYF. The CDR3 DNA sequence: TGCGCCAGCAGCTTGGCTAGCGGGCCCACAGATACGCAGTATTTT.

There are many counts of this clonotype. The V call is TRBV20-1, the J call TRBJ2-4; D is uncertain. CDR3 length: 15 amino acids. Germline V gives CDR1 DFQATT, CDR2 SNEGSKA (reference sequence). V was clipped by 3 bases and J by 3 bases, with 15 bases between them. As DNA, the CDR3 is TGCAGTGCTAGCCCGCTTAGTCCCCTCAAAAACATTCAGTACTTC. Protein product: CSASPLSPLKNIQYF.

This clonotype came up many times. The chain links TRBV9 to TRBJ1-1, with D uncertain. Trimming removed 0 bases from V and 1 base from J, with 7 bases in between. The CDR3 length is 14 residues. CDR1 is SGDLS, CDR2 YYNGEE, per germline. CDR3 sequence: CASSVAPGNTEAFF. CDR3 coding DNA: TGTGCCAGCAGCGTAGCTCCAGGGAACACTGAAGCTTTCTTT. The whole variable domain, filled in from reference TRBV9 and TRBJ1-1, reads DSGVTQTPKHLITATGQRVTLRCSPRSGDLSVYWYQQSLDQGLQFLIQYYNGEERAKGNILERFSAQQFPDLHSELNLSSLELGDSALYFCASSVAPGNTEAFFGQGTRLTVV.

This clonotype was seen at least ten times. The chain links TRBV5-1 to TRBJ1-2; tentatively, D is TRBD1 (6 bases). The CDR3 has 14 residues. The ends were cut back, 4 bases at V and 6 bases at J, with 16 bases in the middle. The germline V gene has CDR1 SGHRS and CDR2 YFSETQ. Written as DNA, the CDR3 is TGCGCCAGCAGCGCGGCCGGGACATGGGATGGCTACACCTTC. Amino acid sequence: CASSAAGTWDGYTF. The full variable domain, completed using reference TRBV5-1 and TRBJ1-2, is KAGVTQTPRYLIKTRGQQVTLSCSPISGHRSVSWYQQTPGQGLQFLFEYFSETQRNKGNFPGRFSGRQFSNSRSEMNVSTLELGDSALYLCASSAAGTWDGYTFGSGTRLTVV.

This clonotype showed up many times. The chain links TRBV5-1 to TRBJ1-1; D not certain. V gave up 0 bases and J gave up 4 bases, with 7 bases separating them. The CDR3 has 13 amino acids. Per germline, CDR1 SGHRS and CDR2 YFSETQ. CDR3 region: CASSLAGVTEAFF. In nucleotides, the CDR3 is TGCGCCAGCAGCTTGGCCGGCGTCACTGAAGCTTTCTTT.

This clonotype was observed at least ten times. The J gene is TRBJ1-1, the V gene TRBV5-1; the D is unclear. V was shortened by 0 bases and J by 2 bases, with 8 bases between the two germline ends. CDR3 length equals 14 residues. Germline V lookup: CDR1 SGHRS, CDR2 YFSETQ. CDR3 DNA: TGCGCCAGCAGCTTGGACGGTCGAAACACTGAAGCTTTCTTT. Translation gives CASSLDGRNTEAFF.

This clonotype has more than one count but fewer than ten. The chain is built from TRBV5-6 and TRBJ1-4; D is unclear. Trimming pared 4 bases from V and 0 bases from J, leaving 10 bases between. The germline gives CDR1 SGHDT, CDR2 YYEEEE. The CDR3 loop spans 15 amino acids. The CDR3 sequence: CASSTYSATNEKLFF. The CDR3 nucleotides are TGTGCCAGCAGCACCTACAGTGCAACTAATGAAAAACTGTTTTTT.

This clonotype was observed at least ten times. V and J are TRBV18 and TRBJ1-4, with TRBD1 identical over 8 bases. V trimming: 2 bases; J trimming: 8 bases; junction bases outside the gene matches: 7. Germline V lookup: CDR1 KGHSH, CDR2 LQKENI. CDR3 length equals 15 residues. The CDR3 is CASSPGTGQREKLFF. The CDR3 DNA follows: TGTGCCAGCTCACCAGGGACAGGTCAAAGGGAAAAACTGTTTTTT.

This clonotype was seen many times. The CDR3 region is CASSPSQAGTGSYEQYF. CDR3 in DNA: TGTGCCAGCTCACCCTCCCAGGCAGGGACAGGCTCCTACGAGCAGTACTTC. The J gene is TRBJ2-7, the V gene TRBV18; TRBD1 aligns across 8 bases. Germline-derived CDR1 and CDR2 are KGHSH and LQKENI. After removal of 3 bases from V and 0 bases from J, the junction contained 10 bases not matched to a gene. CDR3 length equals 17 residues.

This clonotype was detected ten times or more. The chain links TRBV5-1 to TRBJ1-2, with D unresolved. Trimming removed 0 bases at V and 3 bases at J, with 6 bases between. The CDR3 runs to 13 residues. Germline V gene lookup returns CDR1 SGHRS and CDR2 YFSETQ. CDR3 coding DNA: TGCGCCAGCAGCTTGGGGGGTGACTATGGCTACACCTTC. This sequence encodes CASSLGGDYGYTF.

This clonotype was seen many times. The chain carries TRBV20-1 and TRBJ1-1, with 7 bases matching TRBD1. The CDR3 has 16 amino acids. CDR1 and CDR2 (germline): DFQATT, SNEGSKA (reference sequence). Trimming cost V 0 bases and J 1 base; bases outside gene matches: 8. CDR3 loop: CSARDGRQGENTEAFF. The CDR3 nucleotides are TGCAGTGCTAGAGATGGGCGACAGGGAGAGAACACTGAAGCTTTCTTT.

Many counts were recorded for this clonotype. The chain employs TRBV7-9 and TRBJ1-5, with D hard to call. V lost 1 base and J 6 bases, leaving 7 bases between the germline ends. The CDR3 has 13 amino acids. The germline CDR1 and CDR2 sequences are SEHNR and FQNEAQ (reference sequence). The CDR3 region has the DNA TGTGCCAGCAGCTTAGGAACCAGTCAGCCCCAGCATTTT. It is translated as CASSLGTSQPQHF.

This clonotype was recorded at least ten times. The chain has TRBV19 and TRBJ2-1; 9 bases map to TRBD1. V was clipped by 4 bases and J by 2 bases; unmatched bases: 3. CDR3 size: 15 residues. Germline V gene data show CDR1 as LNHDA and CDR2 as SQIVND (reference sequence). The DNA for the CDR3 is TGTGCCAGTAGTAAGGGGACAGGGCCCTACAATGAGCAGTTCTTC. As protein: CASSKGTGPYNEQFF.

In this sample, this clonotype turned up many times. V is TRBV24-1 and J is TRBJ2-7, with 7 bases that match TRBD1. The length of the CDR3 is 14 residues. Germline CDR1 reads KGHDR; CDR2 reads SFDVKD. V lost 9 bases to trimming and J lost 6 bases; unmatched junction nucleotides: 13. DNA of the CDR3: TGTGCCACCTTCTCAGAGGGACAGTTATCCGAGCAGTACTTC. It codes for CATFSEGQLSEQYF.

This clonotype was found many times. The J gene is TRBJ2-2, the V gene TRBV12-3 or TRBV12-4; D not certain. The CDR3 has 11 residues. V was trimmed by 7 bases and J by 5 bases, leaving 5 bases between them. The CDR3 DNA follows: TGTGCCAGCATGGAAACCGGGGAGCTGTTTTTT. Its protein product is CASMETGELFF.

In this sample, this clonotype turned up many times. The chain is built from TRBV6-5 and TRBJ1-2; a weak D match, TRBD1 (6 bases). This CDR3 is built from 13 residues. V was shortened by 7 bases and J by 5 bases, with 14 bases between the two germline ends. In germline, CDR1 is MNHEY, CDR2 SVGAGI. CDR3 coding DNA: TGTGCCAGCACCCCGGCAGGGGCATATGGCTACACCTTC. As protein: CASTPAGAYGYTF.

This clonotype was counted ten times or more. CDR3 bases: TGTGCCAGCAGTGTTCTAGCGGGCGGGGAGCAGTTCTTC. Protein sequence: CASSVLAGGEQFF. The rearrangement links TRBV12-3 or TRBV12-4 to TRBJ2-1; 8 nucleotides agree with TRBD2. This CDR3 has 13 amino acids. Trimming removed 5 bases from V and 10 bases from J; junction bases left unmatched: 7.

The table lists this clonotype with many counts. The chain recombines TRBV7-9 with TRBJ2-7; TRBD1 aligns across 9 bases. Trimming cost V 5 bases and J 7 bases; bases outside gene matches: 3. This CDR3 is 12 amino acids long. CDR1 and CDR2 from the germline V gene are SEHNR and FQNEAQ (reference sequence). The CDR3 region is CASSTTGGEQYF. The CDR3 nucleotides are TGTGCCAGCAGCACGACAGGGGGAGAGCAGTACTTC.

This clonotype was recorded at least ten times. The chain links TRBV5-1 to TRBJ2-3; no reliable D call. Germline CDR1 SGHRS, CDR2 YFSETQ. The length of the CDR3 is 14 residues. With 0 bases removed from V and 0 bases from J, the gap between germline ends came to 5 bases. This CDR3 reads CASSLERSTDTQYF. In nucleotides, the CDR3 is TGCGCCAGCAGCTTGGAGCGAAGCACAGATACGCAGTATTTT.

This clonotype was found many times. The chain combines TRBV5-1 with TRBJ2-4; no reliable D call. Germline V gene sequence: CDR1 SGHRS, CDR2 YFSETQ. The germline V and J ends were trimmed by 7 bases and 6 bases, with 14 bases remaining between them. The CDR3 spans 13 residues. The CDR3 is CASRDPNRNIQYF. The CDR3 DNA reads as TGCGCCAGCCGAGACCCAAATAGAAACATTCAGTACTTC.